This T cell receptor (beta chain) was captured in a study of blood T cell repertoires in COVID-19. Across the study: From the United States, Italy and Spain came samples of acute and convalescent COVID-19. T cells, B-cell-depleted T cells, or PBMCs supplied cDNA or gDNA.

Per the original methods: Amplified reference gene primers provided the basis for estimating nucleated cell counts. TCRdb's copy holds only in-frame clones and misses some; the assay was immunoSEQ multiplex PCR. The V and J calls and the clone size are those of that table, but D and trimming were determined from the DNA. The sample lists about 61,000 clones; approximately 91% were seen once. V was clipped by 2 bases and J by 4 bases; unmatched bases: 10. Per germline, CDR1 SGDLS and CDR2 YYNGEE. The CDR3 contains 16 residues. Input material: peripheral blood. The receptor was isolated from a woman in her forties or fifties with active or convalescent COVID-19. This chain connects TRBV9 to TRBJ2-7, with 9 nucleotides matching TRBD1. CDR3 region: CASSVGRDRAAYEQYF. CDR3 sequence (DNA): TGTGCCAGCAGCGTTGGCCGGGACAGGGCGGCTTACGAGCAGTACTTC.